This is a list of T cell receptor beta chains from one sample in a study of T cells after yellow fever vaccination. TCRdb re-derived calls from the 5' RACE reads in MiXCR, one entry per CDR3 protein. The sample lists hundreds of thousands of distinct CDR3 sequences, approximately 13% occurring once. The specimen was PBMCs, collected on the day of the yellow fever booster vaccination. Receptor source: a man between 25 and 39 years old who received the YFV17D yellow fever vaccine. CDR3s include the opening cysteine and the closing phenylalanine or tryptophan. D genes are given only for firm matches. Not every row has a clone size; where given, it reads once, few, many or a size class.

V: TRBV7-9
D: .
size: few
J: TRBJ1-1
CDR3: CASRLPEVGTEAFF
DNA: TGTGCCAGCAGACTCCCCGAGGTTGGGACTGAAGCTTTCTTT

V: TRBV18
D: .
size: many
J: TRBJ1-2
CDR3: CASSPDSVGRGYTF
DNA: TGTGCCAGCTCACCCGACAGCGTTGGACGTGGCTACACCTTC

V: TRBV4-2
D: TRBD2
size: few
J: TRBJ2-7
CDR3: CASSQGTSGRRDTYEQYF
DNA: TGTGCCAGCAGCCAAGGGACTAGCGGGAGGAGGGATACCTACGAGCAGTACTTC

V: TRBV3-1
D: .
size: .
J: TRBJ2-1
CDR3: CASSLGVNSYNEQFF
DNA: TGTGCCAGCAGCCTCGGGGTAAACTCCTACAATGAGCAGTTCTTC

V: TRBV5-1
D: TRBD2
size: few
J: TRBJ2-1
CDR3: CASSLANSGSGDEQFF
DNA: TGCGCCAGCAGCTTGGCCAATAGCGGGAGTGGCGATGAGCAGTTCTTC

V: TRBV28
D: TRBD2
size: .
J: TRBJ2-7
CDR3: CASSPTSGSIGQYF
DNA: TGTGCCAGCAGTCCGACTAGCGGGAGTATTGGGCAGTACTTC

V: TRBV20-1
D: .
size: .
J: TRBJ2-5
CDR3: CSATDQLGEETQYF
DNA: TGCAGTGCTACTGATCAGCTAGGGGAAGAGACCCAGTACTTC

V: TRBV4-3
D: .
size: many
J: TRBJ2-7
CDR3: CASSHGLLAKTIYEQYF
DNA: TGCGCCAGCAGCCACGGGTTGCTAGCGAAAACCATTTACGAGCAGTACTTC

V: TRBV4-3
D: .
size: few
J: TRBJ2-1
CDR3: CASSQPSGGLDEQFF
DNA: TGCGCCAGCAGCCAACCTTCAGGGGGGCTCGATGAGCAGTTCTTC

V: TRBV7-3
D: TRBD2
size: .
J: TRBJ2-5
CDR3: CASSRGGGNQETQYF
DNA: TGTGCCAGCAGCCGAGGCGGGGGTAACCAAGAGACCCAGTACTTC

V: TRBV28
D: .
size: few
J: TRBJ2-5
CDR3: CASSREGETQYF
DNA: TGTGCCAGCAGTCGAGAGGGAGAGACCCAGTACTTC

V: TRBV11-2
D: .
size: few
J: TRBJ1-2
CDR3: CASSSGTAYGYTF
DNA: TGTGCCAGCAGCTCCGGGACGGCCTATGGCTACACCTTC

V: TRBV12-3/TRBV12-4
D: TRBD2
size: .
J: TRBJ2-2
CDR3: CASDTSASNTGELFF
DNA: TGTGCCAGCGACACTAGCGCCTCGAACACCGGGGAGCTGTTTTTT

V: TRBV28
D: TRBD2
size: many
J: TRBJ2-7
CDR3: CASVLAGSYEQYF
DNA: TGTGCCAGCGTACTAGCGGGATCCTACGAGCAGTACTTC

V: TRBV12-3/TRBV12-4
D: .
size: .
J: TRBJ2-1
CDR3: CASSGRTEANEQFF
DNA: TGTGCCAGCAGCGGCCGGACCGAGGCCAATGAGCAGTTCTTC

V: TRBV24-1
D: .
size: few
J: TRBJ2-3
CDR3: CATSDFTRRGGSGTQYF
DNA: TGTGCCACCAGTGATTTTACGCGAAGGGGAGGTTCGGGTACGCAGTATTTT

V: TRBV3-1
D: .
size: .
J: TRBJ2-7
CDR3: CASSQVLNYEQYF
DNA: TGTGCCAGCAGCCAAGTGCTTAACTACGAGCAGTACTTC

V: TRBV19
D: .
size: .
J: TRBJ2-7
CDR3: CASSIAASDYEQYF
DNA: TGTGCCAGTAGTATAGCGGCTAGCGACTACGAGCAGTACTTC

V: TRBV20-1
D: .
size: .
J: TRBJ2-7
CDR3: CSARGRRDYEQYF
DNA: TGCAGTGCTAGAGGCAGGCGGGACTACGAGCAGTACTTC

V: TRBV28
D: .
size: few
J: TRBJ2-2
CDR3: CASRAMRNLNTGELFF
DNA: TGTGCCAGCAGGGCTATGAGGAATCTGAACACCGGGGAGCTGTTTTTT

V: TRBV29-1
D: .
size: few
J: TRBJ2-7
CDR3: CSVKLSSYEQYF
DNA: TGCAGCGTTAAGTTGAGCTCCTACGAGCAGTACTTC

V: TRBV7-2
D: TRBD2
size: .
J: TRBJ2-1
CDR3: CASSQRTSGTKNEQFF
DNA: TGTGCCAGCAGCCAAAGGACTAGCGGGACTAAGAATGAGCAGTTCTTC